The clone carrying this T cell receptor (beta chain) appeared once. CDR1 and CDR2 (germline): KGHSH, LQKENI. J was trimmed by 2 bases and V by 3 bases; bases with no gene match: 5. This CDR3 region has 16 residues. As handled by the study authors: Estimation of nucleated cell counts was performed using reference gene primer amplification. TCRdb's copy holds only in-frame clones and misses some; the assay was immunoSEQ multiplex PCR. The V and J calls and clone size were taken over from that table, and D and trimming were inferred from the DNA. The sample lists around 100,000 clones, around 83% seen once, with around 8% in the top ten. The data originate from a study of blood T cell repertoires in COVID-19. Turning to the study itself: Sites in the United States, Italy and Spain provided acute and convalescent COVID-19 samples. In each case, the material was cDNA or gDNA derived from T cells, B-cell-depleted T cells, or PBMCs.

The receptor was isolated from a man in his 70s with acute or convalescent COVID-19. The chain uses TRBV18 and TRBJ2-3, with 10 nucleotides matching TRBD2. The specimen was peripheral blood. The CDR3 sequence: CASSPRTSGNTDTQYF. CDR3 coding DNA: TGTGCCAGCTCACCGAGGACTAGCGGAAACACAGATACGCAGTATTTT. The full variable domain, completed using reference TRBV18 and TRBJ2-3, is NAGVMQNPRHLVRRRGQEARLRCSPMKGHSHVYWYRQLPEEGLKFMVYLQKENIIDESGMPKERFSAEFPKEGPSILRIQQVVRGDSAAYFCASSPRTSGNTDTQYFGPGTRLTVL.